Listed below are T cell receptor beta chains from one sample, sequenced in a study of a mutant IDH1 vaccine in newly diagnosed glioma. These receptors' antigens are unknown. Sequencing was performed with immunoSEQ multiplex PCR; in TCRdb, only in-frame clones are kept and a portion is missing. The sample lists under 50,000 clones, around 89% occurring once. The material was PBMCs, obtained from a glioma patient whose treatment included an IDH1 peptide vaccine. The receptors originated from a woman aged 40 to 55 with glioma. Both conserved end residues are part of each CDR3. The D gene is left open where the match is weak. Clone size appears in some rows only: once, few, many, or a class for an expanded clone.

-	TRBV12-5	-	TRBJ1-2	CASGLRTEYGYTF	TGTGCTAGTGGTTTGCGGACAGAGTATGGCTACACCTTC
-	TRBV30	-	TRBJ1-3	CAWGVGNTIYF	TGTGCCTGGGGGGTTGGAAACACCATATATTTT
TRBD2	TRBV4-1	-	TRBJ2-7	CASSQGGSGSGRSGQYF	TGCGCCAGCAGCCAAGGAGGTTCGGGTAGCGGGAGATCGGGGCAGTACTTC
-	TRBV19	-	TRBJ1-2	CASKDLRNYGYTF	TGTGCCAGTAAAGACCTGAGGAACTATGGCTACACCTTC
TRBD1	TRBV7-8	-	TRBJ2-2	CASSVDLGTVIFNTGELFF	TGTGCCAGCAGCGTAGACCTCGGGACAGTAATTTTTAACACCGGGGAGCTGTTTTTT
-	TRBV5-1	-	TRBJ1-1	CASSPGRTEAFF	TGCGCCAGCTCCCCAGGGCGGACTGAAGCTTTCTTT
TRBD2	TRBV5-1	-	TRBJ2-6	CASSSTSGANVLTF	TGCGCCAGCAGCTCGACTAGCGGAGCCAACGTCCTGACTTTC
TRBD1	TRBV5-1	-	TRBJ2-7	CASSWGQGVEQYF	TGCGCCAGCAGCTGGGGACAGGGGGTCGAGCAGTACTTC
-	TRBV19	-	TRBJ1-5	CASSMFSRMGHLNQPQHF	TGTGCCAGTAGTATGTTTTCTCGTATGGGACATTTAAATCAGCCCCAGCATTTT
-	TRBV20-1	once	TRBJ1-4	CSAEVDEKLFF	TGCAGTGCCGAGGTTGATGAAAAACTGTTTTTT
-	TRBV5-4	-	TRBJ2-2	CASSYDLGELFF	TGTGCCAGCAGCTATGACCTCGGGGAGCTGTTTTTT
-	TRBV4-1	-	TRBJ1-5	CASSQVDSNQPQHF	TGCGCCAGCAGCCAAGTAGATAGCAATCAGCCCCAGCATTTT
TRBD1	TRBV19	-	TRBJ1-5	CATTGQGNQPQHF	TGTGCCACTACGGGACAGGGGAATCAGCCCCAGCATTTT
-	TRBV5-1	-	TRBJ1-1	CASSRTVVGTEAFF	TGCGCCAGCAGCAGGACAGTTGTAGGCACTGAAGCTTTCTTT
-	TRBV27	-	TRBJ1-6	CASSFGTRTNSPLHF	TGTGCCAGCAGTTTTGGGACAAGGACAAATTCACCCCTCCACTTT
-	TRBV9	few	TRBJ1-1	CASSEWGSATEAFF	TGTGCCAGCAGCGAGTGGGGATCGGCCACTGAAGCTTTCTTT
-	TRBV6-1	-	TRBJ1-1	CASRGTSLTEAFF	TGTGCCAGCAGAGGGACGTCCTTGACTGAAGCTTTCTTT
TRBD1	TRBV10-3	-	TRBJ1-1	CAIRAGTGDTEAFF	TGTGCCATCAGAGCCGGGACAGGGGACACTGAAGCTTTCTTT
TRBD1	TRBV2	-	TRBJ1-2	CASRTTGGWYGYTF	TGTGCCAGCAGAACGACAGGGGGCTGGTATGGCTACACCTTC
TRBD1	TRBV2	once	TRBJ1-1	CASSGRTGVNTEAFF	TGTGCCAGCAGCGGTCGGACAGGGGTGAACACTGAAGCTTTCTTT
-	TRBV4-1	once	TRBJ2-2	CASSRVPGELFF	TGCGCCAGCAGCCGAGTCCCCGGGGAGCTGTTTTTT
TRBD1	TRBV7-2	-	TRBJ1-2	CASSLEGARGYTF	TGTGCCAGCAGCTTAGAGGGGGCGCGTGGCTACACCTTC
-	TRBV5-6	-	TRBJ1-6	CASSLGAGAKNSPLHF	TGTGCCAGCAGCCTGGGGGCGGGGGCTAAGAATTCACCCCTCCACTTT
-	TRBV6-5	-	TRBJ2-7	CASSYGGGPSSYEQYF	TGTGCCAGCAGTTACGGAGGGGGGCCGAGCTCCTACGAGCAGTACTTC
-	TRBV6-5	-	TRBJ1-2	CASSYGDNGDGYTF	TGTGCCAGCAGTTACGGGGACAACGGCGATGGCTACACCTTC
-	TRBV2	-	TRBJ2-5	CASIRQGAGGETQYF	TGTGCCAGCATCCGGCAGGGGGCGGGGGGGGAGACCCAGTACTTC
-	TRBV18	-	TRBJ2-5	CASSRGRRETQYF	TGTGCCAGCTCACGGGGCAGGCGAGAGACCCAGTACTTC
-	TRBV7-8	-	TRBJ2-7	CASSLAGPTYEQYF	TGTGCCAGCAGCTTAGCGGGACCGACCTACGAGCAGTACTTC
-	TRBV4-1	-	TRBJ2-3	CASSQTDTQYF	TGCGCCAGCAGTCAAACAGATACGCAGTATTTT
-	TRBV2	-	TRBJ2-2	CARSSPTGELFF	TGTGCCCGAAGCAGTCCCACCGGGGAGCTGTTTTTT
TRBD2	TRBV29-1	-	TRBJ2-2	CSVEDLAGVTGELFF	TGCAGCGTTGAAGACTTGGCGGGGGTCACCGGGGAGCTGTTTTTT
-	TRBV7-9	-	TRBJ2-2	CAGMQRRAGSTGELFF	TGTGCCGGAATGCAGCGGAGGGCGGGGAGCACCGGGGAGCTGTTTTTT
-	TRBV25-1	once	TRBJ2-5	CASSSAGPQETQYF	TGTGCCAGCAGTTCGGCGGGACCGCAAGAGACCCAGTACTTC